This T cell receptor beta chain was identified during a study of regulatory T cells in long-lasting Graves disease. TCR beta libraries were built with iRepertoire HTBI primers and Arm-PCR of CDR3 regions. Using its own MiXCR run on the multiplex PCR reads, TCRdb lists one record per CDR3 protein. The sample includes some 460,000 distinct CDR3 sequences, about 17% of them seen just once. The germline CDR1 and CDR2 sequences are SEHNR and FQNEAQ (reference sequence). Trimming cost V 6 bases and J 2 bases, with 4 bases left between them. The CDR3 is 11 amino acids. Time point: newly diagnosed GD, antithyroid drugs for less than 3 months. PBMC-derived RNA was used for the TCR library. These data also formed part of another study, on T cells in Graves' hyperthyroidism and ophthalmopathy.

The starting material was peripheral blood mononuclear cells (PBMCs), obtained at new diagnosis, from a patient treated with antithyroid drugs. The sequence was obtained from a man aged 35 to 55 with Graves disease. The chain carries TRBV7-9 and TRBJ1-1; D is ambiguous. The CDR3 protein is CASRFNTEAFF. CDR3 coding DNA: TGTGCCAGCAGGTTCAACACTGAAGCTTTCTTT.